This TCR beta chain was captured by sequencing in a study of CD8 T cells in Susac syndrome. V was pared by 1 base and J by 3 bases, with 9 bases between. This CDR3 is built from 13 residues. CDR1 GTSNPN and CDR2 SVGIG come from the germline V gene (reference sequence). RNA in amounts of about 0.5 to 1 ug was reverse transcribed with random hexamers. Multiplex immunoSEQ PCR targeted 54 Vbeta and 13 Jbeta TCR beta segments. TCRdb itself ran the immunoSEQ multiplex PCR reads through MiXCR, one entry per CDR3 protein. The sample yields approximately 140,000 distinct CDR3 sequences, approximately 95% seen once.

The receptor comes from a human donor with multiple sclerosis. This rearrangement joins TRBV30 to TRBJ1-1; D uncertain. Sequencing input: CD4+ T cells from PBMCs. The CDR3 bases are TGTGCCTGGAGTGGGGCGGAGCACACTGAAGCTTTCTTT. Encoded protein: CAWSGAEHTEAFF.